The rows below give T cell receptor beta chains drawn from one sample of a study of PD-1 blockade in classical Hodgkin lymphoma. The table came from immunoSEQ multiplex PCR; TCRdb's copy has only in-frame clones and leaves some out. The repertoire holds some 93,000 clones, nearly 90% seen once, with about 10% in the top ten. The sample here was peripheral blood mononuclear cells (PBMCs), taken before the second cycle of nivolumab. These receptors all come from a human donor with classical Hodgkin lymphoma. CDR3s leave out the opening cysteine and the closing phenylalanine or tryptophan. Each record gives: clone size, V gene, J gene, CDR3 protein. Clone size is not always given. Where it is, it says once, few, many or a class for expanded clones.

size: .
V: TRBV18
J: TRBJ2-7
CDR3: ASSKGQQASYEQY

size: .
V: TRBV7-2
J: TRBJ2-7
CDR3: ASSSYSYEQY

size: .
V: TRBV28
J: TRBJ1-2
CDR3: ASSPPARTNYGYT

size: .
V: TRBV27
J: TRBJ2-7
CDR3: ASRPRGTSYEQY

size: .
V: TRBV19
J: TRBJ2-2
CDR3: ASMPGSTTGELF

size: .
V: TRBV5-6
J: TRBJ1-1
CDR3: ASSFDWNTEAF

size: .
V: TRBV6-1
J: TRBJ1-5
CDR3: ASSEDISGNNQPQH

size: .
V: TRBV19
J: TRBJ1-5
CDR3: ASSWTGSNQPQH

size: once
V: TRBV6-6
J: TRBJ2-1
CDR3: ASSYGGGQF

size: once
V: TRBV5-1
J: TRBJ2-7
CDR3: ASRHHIPPREQY

size: .
V: TRBV27
J: TRBJ2-5
CDR3: ASSPGRRRETQY

size: few
V: TRBV10-2
J: TRBJ2-7
CDR3: ASSESNRGSYEQY

size: .
V: TRBV25-1
J: TRBJ2-3
CDR3: ASRKRSAPTDTQY

size: .
V: TRBV27
J: TRBJ1-3
CDR3: ASSSGQGATGNTIY

size: .
V: TRBV5-4
J: TRBJ2-1
CDR3: ASSLGGLAGGVQF

size: .
V: TRBV28
J: TRBJ1-5
CDR3: ASSLDRRALYSNQPQH

size: .
V: TRBV7-9
J: TRBJ1-5
CDR3: ASSLGEGSNQPQH

size: .
V: TRBV7-7
J: TRBJ2-5
CDR3: ASSQWTGAIETQY

size: .
V: TRBV19
J: TRBJ2-1
CDR3: ASRASGYNEQF

size: .
V: TRBV4-1
J: TRBJ2-1
CDR3: ASSLQAGNEQF

size: .
V: TRBV30
J: TRBJ2-7
CDR3: AWRARDKLWEQY

size: .
V: TRBV5-4
J: TRBJ2-7
CDR3: ASSHPGEFYEQY

size: few
V: TRBV18
J: TRBJ2-7
CDR3: ASSPQAGGPYEQY

size: .
V: TRBV9
J: TRBJ2-1
CDR3: ASSGLAGSGHNEQF

size: .
V: TRBV2
J: TRBJ2-7
CDR3: ASRVAQLYEQY

size: once
V: TRBV18
J: TRBJ2-2
CDR3: ASSPRDREPSRTGELF

size: once
V: TRBV2
J: TRBJ2-1
CDR3: ASSRDRGNYNEQF

size: once
V: TRBV5-6
J: TRBJ1-1
CDR3: ASSFGAEAF

size: .
V: TRBV29-1
J: TRBJ2-2
CDR3: SALKGEGRYTGELF

size: .
V: TRBV7-2
J: TRBJ2-5
CDR3: ASSRDRAWETQY

size: .
V: TRBV15
J: TRBJ2-7
CDR3: ATSIQGSYEQY

size: .
V: TRBV5-5
J: TRBJ1-5
CDR3: ASSLSTGTLSNQPQH

size: .
V: TRBV2
J: TRBJ1-5
CDR3: ASSAEDRGHQPQH

size: .
V: TRBV2
J: TRBJ2-5
CDR3: ASEDIQETQY

size: .
V: TRBV19
J: TRBJ2-6
CDR3: ASSGLGFGANVLT